The rows below give T cell receptor beta chains drawn from one sample of a study of T cell repertoires and HLA-DP antigens. Their specific antigens are unknown. The table came from immunoSEQ multiplex PCR; TCRdb's copy has only in-frame clones and leaves some out. Among roughly 73,000 clones listed, 80% were seen once. Sequencing was performed on CD4+ T cells from PBMCs. Receptors were obtained from a man in his fifties or sixties in good health and CMV-seronegative. Each CDR3 is given without its conserved first and last residue. The size of a clone is reported for some rows only, either as once, few or many, or as a class for expanded clones.

size | V | CDR3
many | TRBV30 | AWSSGQPGNTIY
. | TRBV18 | ASSTEGDTEAF
. | TRBV7-9 | ASSLNRAGNTIY
. | TRBV19 | ASSIAAGAHYEQY
. | TRBV11-2 | ASSRLTGNTEAF
. | TRBV30 | AWSINHEAF
. | TRBV10-2 | ASSHAGTDTQY
once | TRBV7-2 | ASSLAGRQETQY
. | TRBV28 | ASSLRGLGGYT
once | TRBV5-6 | ASSLGSNQPQH
. | TRBV4-3 | ASSPTGNYGYT
few | TRBV9 | ASSVGTGIKSSEAF
. | TRBV2 | ASTGRGYPGELF
. | TRBV7-6 | ASVRSGGSGELF
. | TRBV6-6 | ASSSIRGSPYEQY
. | TRBV6-5 | ASSYGGRHRNTEAF
once | TRBV6-1 | ASSEPGRSTGELF
. | TRBV5-4 | ASSFQGGNEQF
. | TRBV6-6 | ASSRDRSSYEQY
. | TRBV6-6 | ASSYSMLGGEQF
once | TRBV5-4 | ASSLNSGTPYNEQF
. | TRBV30 | AWSVLSDQPQH
. | TRBV13 | ASSSRQTFYEQY
. | TRBV19 | ASSIEAASTNEKLF
. | TRBV11-1 | ASSLVGSAGGSF
. | TRBV18 | ASSPTGNTEAF
few | TRBV19 | ASGAFAGELF
. | TRBV19 | ASRREVQETQY
. | TRBV9 | ASSGRTSGGSDTQY